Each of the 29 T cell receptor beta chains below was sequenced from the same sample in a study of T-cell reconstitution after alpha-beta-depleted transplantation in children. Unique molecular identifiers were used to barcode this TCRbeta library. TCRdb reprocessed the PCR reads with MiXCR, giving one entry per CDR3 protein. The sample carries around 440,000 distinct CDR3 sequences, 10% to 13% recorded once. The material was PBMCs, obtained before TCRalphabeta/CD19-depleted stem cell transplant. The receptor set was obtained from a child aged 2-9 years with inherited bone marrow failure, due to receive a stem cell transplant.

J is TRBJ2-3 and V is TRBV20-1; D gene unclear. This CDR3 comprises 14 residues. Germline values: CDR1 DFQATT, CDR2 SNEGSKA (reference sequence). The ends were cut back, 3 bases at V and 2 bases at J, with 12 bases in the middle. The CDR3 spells CSASSLPFTDTQYF. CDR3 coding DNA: TGCAGTGCTAGTAGTCTTCCCTTCACAGATACGCAGTATTTT.

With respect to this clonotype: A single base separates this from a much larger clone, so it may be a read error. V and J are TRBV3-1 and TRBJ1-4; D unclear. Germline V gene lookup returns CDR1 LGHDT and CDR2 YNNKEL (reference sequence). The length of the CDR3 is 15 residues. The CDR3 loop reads CAISPRETGFGKLFF. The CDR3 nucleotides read TGTGCCATCAGCCCTCGCGAAACCGGGTTTGGAAAACTGTTTTTT.

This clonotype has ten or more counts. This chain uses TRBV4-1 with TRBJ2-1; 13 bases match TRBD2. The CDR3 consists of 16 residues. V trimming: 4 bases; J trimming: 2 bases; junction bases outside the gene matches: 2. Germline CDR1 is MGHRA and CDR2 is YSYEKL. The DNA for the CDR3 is TGCGCCAGCAGCCCGGGACTAGCGGGGCCCTACAATGAGCAGTTCTTC. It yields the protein CASSPGLAGPYNEQFF.

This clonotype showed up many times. CDR3 region: CASSPDGTAYEQYF. Written as DNA, the CDR3 is TGCGCCAGCAGCCCCGATGGGACGGCGTACGAGCAGTACTTC. The chain recombines TRBV5-1 with TRBJ2-7, with D possibly called TRBD1 or TRBD2 (5 bases each). The germline CDR1 and CDR2 sequences are SGHRS and YFSETQ. The CDR3 is 14 residues long. V was trimmed by 4 bases and J by 4 bases, leaving 15 bases between them. Full variable domain (rest looked up from reference TRBV5-1 and TRBJ2-7): KAGVTQTPRYLIKTRGQQVTLSCSPISGHRSVSWYQQTPGQGLQFLFEYFSETQRNKGNFPGRFSGRQFSNSRSEMNVSTLELGDSALYLCASSPDGTAYEQYFGPGTRLTVT.

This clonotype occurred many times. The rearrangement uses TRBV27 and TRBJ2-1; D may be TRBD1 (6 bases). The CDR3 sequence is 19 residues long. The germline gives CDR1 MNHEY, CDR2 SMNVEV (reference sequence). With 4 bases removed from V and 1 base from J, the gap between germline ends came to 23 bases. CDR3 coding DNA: TGTGCCAGCAGTTCGACCCCCAGGGGACCAGAGGGGTCCTACAATGAGCAGTTCTTC. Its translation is CASSSTPRGPEGSYNEQFF.

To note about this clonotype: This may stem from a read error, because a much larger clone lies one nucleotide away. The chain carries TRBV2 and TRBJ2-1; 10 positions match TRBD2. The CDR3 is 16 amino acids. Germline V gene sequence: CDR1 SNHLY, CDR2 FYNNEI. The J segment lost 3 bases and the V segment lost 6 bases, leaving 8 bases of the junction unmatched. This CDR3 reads CASSETSGYYYNEQFF. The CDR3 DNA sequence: TGTGCCAGCAGCGAGACTAGCGGGTACTACTACAATGAGCAGTTCTTC. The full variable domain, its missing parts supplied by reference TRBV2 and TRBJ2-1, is EPEVTQTPSHQVTQMGQEVILRCVPISNHLYFYWYRQILGQKVEFLVSFYNNEISEKSEIFDDQFSVERPDGSNFTLKIRSTKLEDSAMYFCASSETSGYYYNEQFFGPGTRLTVL.

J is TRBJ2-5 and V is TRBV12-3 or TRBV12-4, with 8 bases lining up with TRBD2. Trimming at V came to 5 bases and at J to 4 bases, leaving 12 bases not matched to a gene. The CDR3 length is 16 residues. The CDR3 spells CASSGTSGAWGETQYF. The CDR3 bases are TGTGCCAGCAGTGGTACTAGCGGTGCCTGGGGAGAGACCCAGTACTTC.

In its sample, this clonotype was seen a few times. The CDR3: CASSYAGTGGEKLFF. The DNA of the CDR3 is TGTGCCAGCAGTTACGCCGGGACAGGGGGGGAAAAACTGTTTTTT. The chain has TRBV6-5 and TRBJ1-4; 11 positions agree with TRBD1. V was clipped by 2 bases and J by 8 bases; unmatched bases: 4. Per germline, CDR1 MNHEY and CDR2 SVGAGI. The CDR3 extends over 15 amino acids.

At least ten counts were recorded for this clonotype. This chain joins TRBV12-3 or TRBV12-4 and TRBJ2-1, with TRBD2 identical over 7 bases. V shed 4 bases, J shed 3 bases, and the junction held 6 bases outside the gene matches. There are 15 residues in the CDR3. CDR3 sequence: CASSSRDYSYNEQFF. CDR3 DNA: TGTGCCAGCAGTTCCCGGGACTACAGCTACAATGAGCAGTTCTTC.

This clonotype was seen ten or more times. CDR3 DNA sequence: TGCGCCAGCAGCCAGGGGTCCCGCTACAATGAGCAGTTCTTC. It is translated as CASSQGSRYNEQFF. The chain couples TRBV4-3 to TRBJ2-1; no reliable D call. The CDR3 sequence is 14 residues long. Trimming cost V 3 bases and J 3 bases, with 9 bases left between them. Looked up from germline, CDR1 is LGHNA and CDR2 is YSLEER.

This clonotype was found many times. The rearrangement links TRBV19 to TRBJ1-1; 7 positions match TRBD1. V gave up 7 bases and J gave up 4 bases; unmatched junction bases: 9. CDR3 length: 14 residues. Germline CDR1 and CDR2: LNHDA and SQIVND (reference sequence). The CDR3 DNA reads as TGTGCCAGTACCCCGGACAGGATAGGCACTGAAGCTTTCTTT. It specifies CASTPDRIGTEAFF.

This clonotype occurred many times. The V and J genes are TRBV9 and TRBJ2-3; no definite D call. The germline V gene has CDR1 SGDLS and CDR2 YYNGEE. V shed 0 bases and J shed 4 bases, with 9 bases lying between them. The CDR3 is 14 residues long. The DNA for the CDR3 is TGTGCCAGCAGCGTAGTGGGTACCGCAGATACGCAGTATTTT. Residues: CASSVVGTADTQYF.

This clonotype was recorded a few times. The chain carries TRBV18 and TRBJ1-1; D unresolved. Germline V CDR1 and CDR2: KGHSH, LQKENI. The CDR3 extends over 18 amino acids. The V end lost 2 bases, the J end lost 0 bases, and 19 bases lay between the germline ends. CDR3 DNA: TGTGCCAGCTCACCAGGCTGGATGCGGGCAAACGTGAACACTGAAGCTTTCTTT. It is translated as CASSPGWMRANVNTEAFF.

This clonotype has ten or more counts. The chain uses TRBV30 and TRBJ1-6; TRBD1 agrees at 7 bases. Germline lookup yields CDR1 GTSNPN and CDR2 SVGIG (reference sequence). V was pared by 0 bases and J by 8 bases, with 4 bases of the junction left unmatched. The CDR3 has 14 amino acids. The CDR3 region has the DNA TGTGCCTGGAGTGTAGGGACAGAATATTCACCCCTCCACTTT. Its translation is CAWSVGTEYSPLHF.

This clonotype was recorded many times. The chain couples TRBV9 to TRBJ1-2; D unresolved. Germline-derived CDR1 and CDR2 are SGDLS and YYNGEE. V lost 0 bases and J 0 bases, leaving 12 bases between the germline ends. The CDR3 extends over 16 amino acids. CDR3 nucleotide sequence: TGTGCCAGCAGCGTAGCCCCACGGCCCGCTAACTATGGCTACACCTTC. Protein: CASSVAPRPANYGYTF. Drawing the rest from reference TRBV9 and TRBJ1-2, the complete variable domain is DSGVTQTPKHLITATGQRVTLRCSPRSGDLSVYWYQQSLDQGLQFLIQYYNGEERAKGNILERFSAQQFPDLHSELNLSSLELGDSALYFCASSVAPRPANYGYTFGSGTRLTVV.

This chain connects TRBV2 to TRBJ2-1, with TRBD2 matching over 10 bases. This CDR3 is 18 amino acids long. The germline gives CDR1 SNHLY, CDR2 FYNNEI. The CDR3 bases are TGTACCTGCAGTTTCCGGCTAGCGGGAGTGCGCTCCTACAATGAGCAGTTCTTC. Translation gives CTCSFRLAGVRSYNEQFF.

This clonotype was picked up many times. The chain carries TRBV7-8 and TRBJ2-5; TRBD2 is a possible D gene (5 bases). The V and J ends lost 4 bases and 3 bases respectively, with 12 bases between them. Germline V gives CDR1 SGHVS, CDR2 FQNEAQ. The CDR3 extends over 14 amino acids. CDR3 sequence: CASSSRTWEETQYF. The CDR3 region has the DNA TGTGCCAGCAGCTCCCGGACTTGGGAAGAGACCCAGTACTTC.

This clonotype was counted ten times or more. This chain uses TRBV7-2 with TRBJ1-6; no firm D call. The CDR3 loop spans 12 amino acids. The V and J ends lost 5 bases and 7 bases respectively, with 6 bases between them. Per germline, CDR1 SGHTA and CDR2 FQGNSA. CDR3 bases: TGTGCCAGCAGCCCAGCGAATTCACCCCTCCACTTT. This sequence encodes CASSPANSPLHF.

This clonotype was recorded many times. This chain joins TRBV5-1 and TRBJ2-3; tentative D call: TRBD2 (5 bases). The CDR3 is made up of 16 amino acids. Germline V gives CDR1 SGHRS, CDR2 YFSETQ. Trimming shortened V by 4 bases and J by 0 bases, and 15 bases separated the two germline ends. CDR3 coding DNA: TGCGCCAGCAGCATAATGGAGGCCGGAAGCACAGATACGCAGTATTTT. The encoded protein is CASSIMEAGSTDTQYF.

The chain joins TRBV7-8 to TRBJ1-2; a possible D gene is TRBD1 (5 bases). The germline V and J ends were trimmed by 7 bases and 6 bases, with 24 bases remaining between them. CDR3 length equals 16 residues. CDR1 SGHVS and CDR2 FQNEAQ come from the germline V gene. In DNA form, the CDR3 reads TGTGCCAGCACCCGGAGGTCGGGGGGAAAGATGGATGGCTACACCTTC. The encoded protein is CASTRRSGGKMDGYTF.

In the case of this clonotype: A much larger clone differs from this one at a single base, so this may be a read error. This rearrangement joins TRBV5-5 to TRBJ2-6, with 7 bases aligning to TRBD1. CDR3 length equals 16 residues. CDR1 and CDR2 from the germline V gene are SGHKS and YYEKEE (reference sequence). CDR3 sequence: CAGSFMTGLGANVLTF. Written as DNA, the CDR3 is TGTGCCGGCAGCTTTATGACAGGGTTAGGGGCCAACGTCCTGACTTTC.

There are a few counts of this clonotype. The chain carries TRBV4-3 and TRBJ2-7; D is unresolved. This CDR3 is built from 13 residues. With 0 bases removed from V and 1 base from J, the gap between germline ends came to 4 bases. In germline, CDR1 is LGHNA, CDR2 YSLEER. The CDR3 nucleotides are TGCGCCAGCAGCCAAGAAGGATCCTACGAGCAGTACTTC. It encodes CASSQEGSYEQYF.

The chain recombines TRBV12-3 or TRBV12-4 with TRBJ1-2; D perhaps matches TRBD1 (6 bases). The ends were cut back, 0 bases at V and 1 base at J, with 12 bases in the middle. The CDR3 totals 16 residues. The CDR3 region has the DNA TGTGCCAGCAGTTTAGCAGGACAGTCGAGTAACTATGGCTACACCTTC. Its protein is CASSLAGQSSNYGYTF.

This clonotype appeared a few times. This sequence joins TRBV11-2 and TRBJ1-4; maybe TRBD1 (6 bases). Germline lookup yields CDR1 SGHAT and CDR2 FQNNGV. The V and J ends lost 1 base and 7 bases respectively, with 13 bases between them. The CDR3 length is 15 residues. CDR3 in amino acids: CASSLVAGVSEKLFF. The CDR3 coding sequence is TGTGCCAGCAGCTTAGTGGCAGGGGTTTCTGAAAAACTGTTTTTT. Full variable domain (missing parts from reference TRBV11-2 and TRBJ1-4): EAGVAQSPRYKIIEKRQSVAFWCNPISGHATLYWYQQILGQGPKLLIQFQNNGVVDDSQLPKDRFSAERLKGVDSTLKIQPAKLEDSAVYLCASSLVAGVSEKLFFGSGTQLSVL.

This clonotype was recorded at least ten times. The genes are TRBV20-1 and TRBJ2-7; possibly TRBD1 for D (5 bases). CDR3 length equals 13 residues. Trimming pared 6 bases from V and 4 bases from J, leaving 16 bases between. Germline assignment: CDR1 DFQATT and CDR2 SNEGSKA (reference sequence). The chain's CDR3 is CSADSTEFYEQYF. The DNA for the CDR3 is TGCAGTGCCGATTCGACAGAATTTTACGAGCAGTACTTC.

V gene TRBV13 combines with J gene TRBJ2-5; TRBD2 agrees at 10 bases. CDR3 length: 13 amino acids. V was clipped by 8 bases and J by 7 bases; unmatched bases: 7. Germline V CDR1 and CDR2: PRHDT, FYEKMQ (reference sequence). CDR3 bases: TGTGCCAGCGGACTAGCGGCAGTCGGGACCCAGTACTTC. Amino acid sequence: CASGLAAVGTQYF.

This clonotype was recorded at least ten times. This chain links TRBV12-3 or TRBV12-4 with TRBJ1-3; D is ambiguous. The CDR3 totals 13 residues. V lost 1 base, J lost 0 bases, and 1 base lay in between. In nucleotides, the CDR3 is TGTGCCAGCAGTTTAGGCTCTGGAAACACCATATATTTT. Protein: CASSLGSGNTIYF.

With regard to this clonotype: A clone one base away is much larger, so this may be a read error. CDR3 sequence (DNA): TGTGCCAGCAGTTTAATGGTAGCGCGCACGGGCACAGATACGCAGTATTTT. It translates to CASSLMVARTGTDTQYF. The chain recombines TRBV12-3 or TRBV12-4 with TRBJ2-3, with D perhaps TRBD2 (5 bases). Trimming pared 2 bases from V and 1 base from J, leaving 16 bases between. The CDR3 is 17 amino acids.

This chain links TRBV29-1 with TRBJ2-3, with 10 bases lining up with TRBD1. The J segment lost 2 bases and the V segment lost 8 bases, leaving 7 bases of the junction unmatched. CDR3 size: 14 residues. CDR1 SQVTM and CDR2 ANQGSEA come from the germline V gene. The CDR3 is CSSTGTGATDTQYF. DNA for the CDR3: TGCAGCTCCACCGGGACAGGGGCCACAGATACGCAGTATTTT.